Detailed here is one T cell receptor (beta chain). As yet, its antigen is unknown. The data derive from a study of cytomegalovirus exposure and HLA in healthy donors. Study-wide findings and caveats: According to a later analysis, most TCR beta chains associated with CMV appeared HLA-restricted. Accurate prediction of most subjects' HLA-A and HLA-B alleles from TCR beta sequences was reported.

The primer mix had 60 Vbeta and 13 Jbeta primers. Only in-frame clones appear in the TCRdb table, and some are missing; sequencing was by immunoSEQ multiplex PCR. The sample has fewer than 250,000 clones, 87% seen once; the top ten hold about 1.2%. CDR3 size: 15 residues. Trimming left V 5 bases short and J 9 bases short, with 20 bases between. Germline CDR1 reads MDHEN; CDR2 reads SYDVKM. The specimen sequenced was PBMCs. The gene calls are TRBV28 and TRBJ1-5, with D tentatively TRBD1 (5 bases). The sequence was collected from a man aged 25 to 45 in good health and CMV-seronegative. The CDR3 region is CASSPSSLTVRPQHF. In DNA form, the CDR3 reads TGTGCCAGCAGTCCATCTTCATTGACAGTCAGGCCCCAGCATTTT. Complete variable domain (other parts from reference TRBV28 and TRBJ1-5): DVKVTQSSRYLVKRTGEKVFLECVQDMDHENMFWYRQDPGLGLRLIYFSYDVKMKEKGDIPEGYSVSREKKERFSLILESASTNQTSMYLCASSPSSLTVRPQHFGDGTRLSIL.